The present TCR beta chain was sequenced within a study of blood T cell repertoires in COVID-19. About the study: T cells, B-cell-depleted T cells, or PBMCs provided the cDNA or gDNA that served as material.

The repertoire was sequenced with immunoSEQ multiplex PCR; TCRdb's copy has only in-frame clones and lacks some. The data contain approximately 100,000 clones, roughly four fifths of them seen just once; the ten biggest clones take up 3% to 4%. Source material: peripheral blood. This TCR came from a woman of 80 years or more with active or convalescent COVID-19.

In DNA form, the CDR3 reads TGTGCCAGCAGTCCCCCCGGGGGAGCTGAAGCTTTCTTT. It is translated as CASSPPGGAEAFF. The chain is built from TRBV27 and TRBJ1-1; tentatively, D is TRBD1 (5 bases). The V end was cut by 5 bases, the J end by 6 bases, with 13 bases between. The germline V gene has CDR1 MNHEY and CDR2 SMNVEV (reference sequence). The CDR3 loop spans 13 amino acids.